Listed here are 9 T cell receptor beta chains from one sample, sequenced in a study of PD-1 blockade in classical Hodgkin lymphoma (TCRdb year 2020). In the paper's terms, the time point label means: cycle 4 day 1 (C4D1), after about 6 weeks of nivolumab. Every trial patient had relapsed following autologous stem cell transplantation, and prior brentuximab vedotin exposure was what differed among cohorts A, B and C. The library was made by the immunoSEQ multiplex PCR assay. Imported from immuneACCESS, the table was reduced by TCRdb to in-frame sequences with V and J called. These copies leave out some clones; in studies compared against another copy, an unresolved V gene accounts for under half, and the cause of the remainder is not known. This sample comprises 100,000 or so clones, 85% to 95% of them detected only once. The ten largest clones take up 1.5% to 2.5% of the sample. Sequenced material: peripheral blood mononuclear cells (PBMCs), taken before the fourth cycle of nivolumab. The origin of the receptors is a human donor with classical Hodgkin lymphoma.

The J gene is TRBJ1-2, the V gene TRBV9; no firm D call. Germline V CDR1 and CDR2: SGDLS, YYNGEE. This CDR3 contains 14 residues. V was pared by 0 bases and J by 2 bases, with 8 bases between. The CDR3 spells CASSVGQINYGYTF. CDR3 DNA sequence: TGTGCCAGCAGCGTAGGGCAGATAAACTATGGCTACACCTTC.

The chain combines TRBV18 with TRBJ2-2; D may be TRBD2 (6 bases). The V end was cut by 3 bases, the J end by 4 bases, with 12 bases between. Germline V lookup: CDR1 KGHSH, CDR2 LQKENI. CDR3 length: 15 residues. The CDR3 protein is CASSPQGGGTGELFF. As DNA, the CDR3 is TGTGCCAGCTCACCTCAGGGAGGAGGCACCGGGGAGCTGTTTTTT.

This chain joins TRBV10-1 and TRBJ2-5, with 9 bases aligning to TRBD2. Germline V gene sequence: CDR1 WNHNN, CDR2 SYGVQD (reference sequence). V lost 2 bases, J lost 5 bases, and 6 bases stayed unmatched. CDR3 size: 15 residues. Here the CDR3 reads CASSEASGKEETQYF. The DNA for the CDR3 is TGCGCCAGCAGTGAGGCTAGCGGGAAGGAGGAGACCCAGTACTTC.

This rearrangement joins TRBV19 to TRBJ2-2, with 7 bases fitting TRBD1. The CDR3 contains 18 residues. The ends lost 10 bases at V and 0 bases at J; junction bases unmatched: 17. Per the germline V gene, CDR1 is LNHDA and CDR2 is SQIVND (reference sequence). CDR3 region: CATRYDRVQVANTGELFF. In DNA, the CDR3 is TGTGCCACTAGATACGACAGGGTTCAAGTCGCGAACACCGGGGAGCTGTTTTTT.

The chain couples TRBV19 to TRBJ1-5, with a possible D match to TRBD1 (5 bases). Deletions cut 8 bases from V and 5 bases from J, with 19 bases between. The CDR3 covers 15 residues. The germline V gene encodes CDR1 LNHDA and CDR2 SQIVND (reference sequence). The CDR3 protein is CASVSGRDFYQPQHF. In DNA form, the CDR3 reads TGTGCCAGTGTTTCAGGGCGGGACTTCTATCAGCCCCAGCATTTT.

The chain employs TRBV18 and TRBJ1-1, with unresolved D. From germline, CDR1 is KGHSH and CDR2 LQKENI. The CDR3 runs to 15 residues. Trimming shortened V by 2 bases and J by 7 bases, and 17 bases separated the two germline ends. The CDR3 loop is CASSPEVGPIHEAFF. CDR3 nucleotides: TGTGCCAGCTCACCAGAAGTCGGCCCCATCCATGAAGCTTTCTTT.

This clone was counted once. This chain connects TRBV5-1 to TRBJ2-7; no reliable D call. Germline-derived CDR1 and CDR2 are SGHRS and YFSETQ. The ends were cut back, 0 bases at V and 0 bases at J, with 7 bases in the middle. This CDR3 contains 14 residues. CDR3 nucleotide sequence: TGCGCCAGCAGCTTGGTGCAGTTCTCCTACGAGCAGTACTTC. Its protein product is CASSLVQFSYEQYF.

In this sample, this clone turned up once. J is TRBJ1-2 and V is TRBV29-1; D unresolved. CDR3 length: 13 residues. Germline assignment: CDR1 SQVTM and CDR2 ANQGSEA. The V end lost 4 bases, the J end lost 8 bases, and 17 bases lay between the germline ends. The CDR3 loop is CSVAPAELGGYTF. The CDR3 coding sequence is TGCAGCGTTGCCCCCGCAGAGCTGGGGGGCTACACCTTC.

This chain joins TRBV6-1 and TRBJ2-7, with D perhaps TRBD1 (6 bases). The V end lost 7 bases, the J end lost 1 base, and 14 bases lay between the germline ends. Germline lookup yields CDR1 MNHNS and CDR2 SASEGT. The CDR3 contains 14 residues. The CDR3 loop reads CASKLETGSYEQYF. DNA for the CDR3: TGTGCCAGCAAATTGGAGACAGGATCCTACGAGCAGTACTTC.